This T cell receptor beta chain derives from a study of patients and donors after allogeneic stem cell transplantation. TCRdb independently ran MiXCR on the RT-PCR reads; one entry per CDR3 protein. This repertoire shows 410,000 or so distinct CDR3 sequences, 16% found once; its top ten account for around 6.8%. This clonotype was seen ten or more times. Germline V gene lookup returns CDR1 SGHRS and CDR2 YFSETQ. CDR3 size: 16 residues. Unmatched junction bases numbered 3, after V lost 1 base and J lost 3 bases. This clonotype was sampled from a human donor who was either an allogeneic HSCT recipient or a stem cell or donor lymphocyte infusion donor (not recorded which). It is not recorded whose cells these are; they may come from a transplant donor. This chain links TRBV5-1 with TRBJ2-2; 10 bases match TRBD1. Material for sequencing was blood, either unsorted or a sorted T cell fraction (not recorded which). CDR3 bases: TGCGCCAGCAGCTTGAGGGACAGGGGCTACACCGGGGAGCTGTTTTTT. Its protein product is CASSLRDRGYTGELFF.